What follows describes a single T cell receptor (beta chain). What it recognizes is unknown. Cryopreserved PBMC numbered roughly 0.9-11 million per sample before DNA extraction. This sample stems from a study of long-term antiretroviral therapy in people with HIV. The assay used was immunoSEQ (version v3.0), run at survey level. Sequencing used immunoSEQ multiplex PCR; TCRdb keeps in-frame clones, though not all of them. Among over 35,000 clones listed, 75% to 85% were seen once. Whole-study results and caveats: Relative to transplant donor controls, diversity remained lower despite increasing after ART. CDR3 length ranges were narrower in HIV repertoires than in controls.

Germline-derived CDR1 and CDR2 are MNHEY and SMNVEV (reference sequence). The CDR3 runs to 13 residues. V lost 3 bases to trimming and J lost 2 bases, with 8 bases between them. The specimen comprised unsorted PBMCs, sampled 3.4 years after starting antiretroviral therapy. This clonotype was obtained from a man aged 25 to 40 with HIV. The V and J genes are TRBV27 and TRBJ2-7; D might be TRBD2 (5 bases). DNA of the CDR3: TGTGCCAGCAGTTTGCGGGTGGCCTACGAGCAGTACTTC. Translation: CASSLRVAYEQYF.